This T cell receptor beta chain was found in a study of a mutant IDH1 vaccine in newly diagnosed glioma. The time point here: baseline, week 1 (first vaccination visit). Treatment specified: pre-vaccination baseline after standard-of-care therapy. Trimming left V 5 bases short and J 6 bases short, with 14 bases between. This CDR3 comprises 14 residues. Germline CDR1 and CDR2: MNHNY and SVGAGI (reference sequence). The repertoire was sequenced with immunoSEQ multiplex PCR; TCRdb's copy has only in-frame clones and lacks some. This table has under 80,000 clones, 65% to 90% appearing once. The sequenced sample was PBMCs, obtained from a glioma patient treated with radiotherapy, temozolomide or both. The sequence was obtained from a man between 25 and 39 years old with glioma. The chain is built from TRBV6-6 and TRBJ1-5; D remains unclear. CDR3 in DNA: TGTGCCAGCAGTGAGGGTCAGAGGACTCAGCCCCAGCATTTT. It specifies CASSEGQRTQPQHF.